The 23 T cell receptor beta chains presented below share a single source sample, sequenced in a study of CD8+CD57+ T cells in acquired aplastic anemia. CDR3 and TCR beta VDJ profiling relied on genomic DNA as the template. TCRdb re-derived calls from the reads in MiXCR, one entry per CDR3 protein. The repertoire consists of 200,000 or so distinct CDR3 sequences, with 64% occurring once and the leading ten covering more than 45%. Material: sorted CD4+, CD8+, or CD8+CD57+ T cells (not recorded which) from PBMCs. The receptor set was obtained from a human donor with severe aplastic anemia or a healthy control (not recorded which).

This clonotype was counted ten times or more. V usage is TRBV7-8 and J usage is TRBJ2-7, with TRBD1 identical over 7 bases. Trimming took 3 bases from V and 5 from J; bases not matched to a gene: 10. CDR3 size: 15 residues. Germline V lookup: CDR1 SGHVS, CDR2 FQNEAQ. The CDR3, as DNA: TGTGCCAGCAGCTTGCCCTTTGGACAGGTCGACGAGCAGTACTTC. Translating it yields CASSLPFGQVDEQYF.

The rearrangement joins TRBV20-1 to TRBJ2-5; no firm D call. V was shortened by 3 bases and J by 2 bases, with 10 bases between the two germline ends. Germline V gives CDR1 DFQATT, CDR2 SNEGSKA (reference sequence). The CDR3 runs to 13 residues. The CDR3 DNA reads TGCAGTGCTAGTGGGTCAGCACAAGAGACCCAGTACTTC. This encodes CSASGSAQETQYF.

This clonotype turned up a few times. This chain joins TRBV7-6 and TRBJ2-7, with TRBD2 matching 9 bases. The trim removed 1 base at V and 7 bases at J, leaving 11 bases unmatched. The CDR3 covers 16 residues. CDR1 SGHVS and CDR2 FNYEAQ come from the germline V gene. CDR3 coding DNA: TGTGCCAGCAGCTTAGATGGCGGGGGGGCTGTGTTGGAGCAGTACTTC. Encoded protein: CASSLDGGGAVLEQYF. The complete variable domain, with remaining parts taken from reference TRBV7-6 and TRBJ2-7, reads GAGVSQSPRYKVTKRGQDVALRCDPISGHVSLYWYRQALGQGPEFLTYFNYEAQQDKSGLPNDRFSAERPEGSISTLTIQRTEQRDSAMYRCASSLDGGGAVLEQYFGPGTRLTVT.

The chain is built from TRBV6-1 and TRBJ2-1, with 9 positions matching TRBD1. Germline CDR1 and CDR2: MNHNS and SASEGT. The CDR3 has 14 amino acids. With V trimmed by 5 bases and J by 10 bases, 9 bases remained unmatched. CDR3 in amino acids: CASSYGTGTKEQFF. The CDR3 DNA sequence: TGTGCCAGCAGTTACGGGACAGGGACCAAGGAGCAGTTCTTC.

The gene calls are TRBV20-1 and TRBJ2-7; 7 nucleotides agree with TRBD1. V shed 6 bases and J 4 bases; nucleotides not matched to a gene: 6. Germline CDR1 reads DFQATT; CDR2 reads SNEGSKA (reference sequence). The CDR3 extends over 12 amino acids. The CDR3 DNA sequence: TGCAGTGCGGCAACAGGGGCGTACGAGCAGTACTTC. The encoded protein is CSAATGAYEQYF.

V usage is TRBV5-6 and J usage is TRBJ2-7; D is uncertain. CDR1 and CDR2 (germline): SGHDT, YYEEEE. There are 14 residues in the CDR3. Trimming took off 8 bases at V and 4 bases at J, with 19 bases between the two ends. The CDR3 region has the DNA TGTGCCAGTAGTCCTGGGTCCTCTGGGTACGAGCAGTACTTC. Encoded protein: CASSPGSSGYEQYF. Combining the CDR3 with reference TRBV5-6 and TRBJ2-7 gives the whole variable domain DAGVTQSPTHLIKTRGQQVTLRCSPKSGHDTVSWYQQALGQGPQFIFQYYEEEERQRGNFPDRFSGHQFPNYSSELNVNALLLGDSALYLCASSPGSSGYEQYFGPGTRLTVT.

The chain links TRBV7-9 to TRBJ2-2; TRBD1 agrees at 9 bases. V lost 5 bases to trimming and J lost 5 bases; unmatched junction nucleotides: 9. Per germline, CDR1 SEHNR and CDR2 FQNEAQ (reference sequence). The CDR3 contains 16 residues. CDR3 in DNA: TGTGCCAGCAGCCAACCTGTGACAGGGGGGACCGGGGAGCTGTTTTTT. Encoded protein: CASSQPVTGGTGELFF.

There are many counts of this clonotype. V and J are TRBV10-3 and TRBJ1-4; D is perhaps TRBD1 (5 bases). V was shortened by 6 bases and J by 7 bases, with 18 bases between the two germline ends. From germline, CDR1 is ENHRY and CDR2 SYGVKD. The CDR3 has 15 residues. The CDR3: CAIREGTGSREKLFF. In DNA, the CDR3 is TGTGCCATCAGGGAAGGGACGGGATCGCGTGAAAAACTGTTTTTT.

The chain uses TRBV7-2 and TRBJ2-5; 7 bases align to TRBD2. This CDR3 region has 15 residues. Germline-derived CDR1 and CDR2 are SGHTA and FQGNSA. V lost 1 base and J lost 3; bases outside the gene matches: 5. The CDR3 reads CASSLGAGVKETQYF. The CDR3 DNA is TGTGCCAGCAGCTTAGGGGCGGGAGTGAAAGAGACCCAGTACTTC.

The chain links TRBV20-1 to TRBJ1-1, with 7 bases matching TRBD1. The junction had 3 bases not matched to a gene; V was cut back by 1 base and J by 1 base. This CDR3 spans 14 amino acids. Germline CDR1 and CDR2: DFQATT and SNEGSKA (reference sequence). CDR3 sequence (DNA): TGCAGTGCTAGAGCTGGGACAGCGAACACTGAAGCTTTCTTT. Its translation is CSARAGTANTEAFF.

This clonotype has ten or more counts. The chain carries TRBV11-2 and TRBJ2-2; 12 nucleotides line up with TRBD2. Losses at the gene ends were 5 bases for V and 4 bases for J; bases not matched to a gene: 8. CDR3 length: 17 amino acids. Germline V gene data show CDR1 as SGHAT and CDR2 as FQNNGV. CDR3 protein: CASSPTLAGGPTGELFF. DNA of the CDR3: TGTGCCAGCAGCCCCACCCTAGCGGGGGGGCCCACCGGGGAGCTGTTTTTT.

This chain uses TRBV7-9 with TRBJ1-1, with a possible D match to TRBD1 (5 bases). This CDR3 contains 13 residues. Trimming removed 3 bases at V and 6 bases at J, with 11 bases between. In germline, CDR1 is SEHNR, CDR2 FQNEAQ (reference sequence). The CDR3 DNA reads as TGTGCCAGCAGCTTGAAGGGAGGGGCTGAAGCTTTCTTT. It yields the protein CASSLKGGAEAFF. Variable domain in full (rest from reference TRBV7-9 and TRBJ1-1): DTGVSQNPRHKITKRGQNVTFRCDPISEHNRLYWYRQTLGQGPEFLTYFQNEAQLEKSRLLSDRFSAERPKGSFSTLEIQRTEQGDSAMYLCASSLKGGAEAFFGQGTRLTVV.

The J gene is TRBJ2-7, the V gene TRBV10-3; a possible D gene is TRBD1 (5 bases). Germline CDR1 reads ENHRY; CDR2 reads SYGVKD. The CDR3 covers 14 residues. Trimming left V 4 bases short and J 3 bases short, with 13 bases between. As DNA, the CDR3 is TGTGCCATCAGTGCTACAGGCTTACACTACGAGCAGTACTTC. Amino acid sequence: CAISATGLHYEQYF.

This chain connects TRBV10-3 to TRBJ2-7; 9 nucleotides agree with TRBD1. Germline CDR1 is ENHRY and CDR2 is SYGVKD. V lost 11 bases and J lost 6; bases outside the gene matches: 11. The CDR3 length is 13 residues. CDR3 residues: CAARSGTGSEQYF. The CDR3 DNA reads TGTGCCGCCAGATCCGGGACAGGGAGCGAGCAGTACTTC.

V gene TRBV2 combines with J gene TRBJ1-5, with D tentatively TRBD1 (5 bases). Germline assignment: CDR1 SNHLY and CDR2 FYNNEI. V was clipped by 7 bases and J by 0 bases, with 10 bases between them. This CDR3 is 14 amino acids long. CDR3 DNA sequence: TGTGCCAGCAACCGACAGAATAGCAATCAGCCCCAGCATTTT. It is translated as CASNRQNSNQPQHF.

Of note for this clonotype: One end of the junction varies from germline; a read error may be responsible. As DNA, the CDR3 is TGTGCCAGCAGCTTATCGACAGCTGATTATGGCTGCACCTTC. Its protein product is CASSLSTADYGCTF. The chain joins TRBV7-9 to TRBJ1-2; weak D call: TRBD1 (5 bases). CDR1 and CDR2 from the germline V gene are SEHNR and FQNEAQ (reference sequence). The CDR3 sequence is 14 residues long. Complete variable domain (other parts from reference TRBV7-9 and TRBJ1-2): DTGVSQNPRHKITKRGQNVTFRCDPISEHNRLYWYRQTLGQGPEFLTYFQNEAQLEKSRLLSDRFSAERPKGSFSTLEIQRTEQGDSAMYLCASSLSTADYGCTFGSGTRLTVV.

The chain recombines TRBV7-6 with TRBJ2-7; 8 bases map to TRBD1. This CDR3 spans 16 amino acids. The J segment lost 1 base and the V segment lost 4 bases, leaving 9 bases of the junction unmatched. Germline CDR1 reads SGHVS; CDR2 reads FNYEAQ. The chain's CDR3 is CASSSKVRTGSYEQYF. CDR3 bases: TGTGCCAGCAGCTCAAAGGTCCGGACAGGGTCCTACGAGCAGTACTTC.

The rearrangement uses TRBV20-1 and TRBJ2-5; TRBD1 aligns across 9 bases. This CDR3 comprises 16 residues. Trimming cost V 0 bases and J 6 bases; bases outside gene matches: 11. The germline V gene encodes CDR1 DFQATT and CDR2 SNEGSKA (reference sequence). The CDR3 loop is CSAREQGALLIQTQYF. The CDR3 nucleotides are TGCAGTGCTAGAGAACAGGGGGCACTTCTAATACAGACCCAGTACTTC.

The gene calls are TRBV20-1 and TRBJ2-7, with TRBD1 matching over 8 bases. Germline V CDR1 and CDR2: DFQATT, SNEGSKA (reference sequence). This CDR3 contains 16 residues. V shed 0 bases, J shed 4 bases, and the junction held 11 bases outside the gene matches. CDR3 DNA sequence: TGCAGTGCTAGAGAGAAGGAGACAGGGGTATTGTACGAGCAGTACTTC. This gives the protein CSAREKETGVLYEQYF.

V usage is TRBV5-1 and J usage is TRBJ2-7; D might be TRBD1 (6 bases). This CDR3 region has 14 residues. Trimming removed 4 bases at V and 0 bases at J, with 11 bases between. The germline CDR1 and CDR2 sequences are SGHRS and YFSETQ. CDR3 loop: CASSPQGPSYEQYF. DNA for the CDR3: TGCGCCAGCAGCCCACAGGGACCCTCCTACGAGCAGTACTTC.

The genes are TRBV7-9 and TRBJ2-7; unclear D gene. Deletions cut 5 bases from V and 6 bases from J, with 11 bases between. The CDR3 has 12 amino acids. Per the germline V gene, CDR1 is SEHNR and CDR2 is FQNEAQ (reference sequence). The CDR3 region has the DNA TGTGCCAGCAGCCTAAACATGGGCGAGCAGTACTTC. It codes for CASSLNMGEQYF.

This clonotype was picked up many times. The rearrangement uses TRBV4-1 and TRBJ2-1; 11 bases agree with TRBD1. V lost 0 bases to trimming and J lost 4 bases; unmatched junction nucleotides: 2. Germline V CDR1 and CDR2: MGHRA, YSYEKL. This CDR3 is 16 amino acids long. The CDR3 spells CASSQDGTGGYNEQFF. In DNA form, the CDR3 reads TGCGCCAGCAGCCAAGATGGGACAGGGGGATACAATGAGCAGTTCTTC.

The chain combines TRBV2 with TRBJ1-6, with 7 nucleotides matching TRBD1. Germline V lookup: CDR1 SNHLY, CDR2 FYNNEI. V was clipped by 8 bases and J by 5 bases; unmatched bases: 12. The CDR3 totals 16 residues. The CDR3 here is CASAGPLDRDNSPLHF. As DNA, the CDR3 is TGTGCCAGCGCGGGACCTCTCGACAGGGATAATTCACCCCTCCACTTT.